A selection of T cell receptor beta chains follows, all from one sample in a study of blood T cells in healthy people across ages. TCRdb fed the 5' RACE reads into MiXCR, producing one record per CDR3 protein. The sample yields 730,000 or so distinct CDR3 sequences, approximately 40% seen once. Specimen: blood. The receptors shown here come from a man older than 75 in good health. Both conserved end residues are part of each CDR3. The order of the fields is clone size, D gene, J gene, V gene, CDR3 protein, CDR3 DNA. D genes are given only for firm matches. Only some rows state a clone size, as once, few, many or a class for expanded clones.

clone_size: -; d_call: TRBD2; j_call: TRBJ2-5; v_call: TRBV18; cdr3_aa: CASSPSLGLAGEETQYF; cdr3_nt: TGTGCCAGCTCACCATCATTGGGACTAGCGGGAGAAGAGACCCAGTACTTC
clone_size: few; d_call: -; j_call: TRBJ1-1; v_call: TRBV7-2; cdr3_aa: CASSRGMVNTEAFF; cdr3_nt: TGTGCCAGCAGCCGCGGGATGGTGAACACTGAAGCTTTCTTT
clone_size: many; d_call: -; j_call: TRBJ2-3; v_call: TRBV29-1; cdr3_aa: CSVLSGADTQYF; cdr3_nt: TGCAGCGTTCTGAGCGGCGCAGATACGCAGTATTTT
clone_size: few; d_call: -; j_call: TRBJ2-7; v_call: TRBV6-6; cdr3_aa: CASSSLRRGSHEQYF; cdr3_nt: TGTGCCAGCAGTTCTCTCCGGAGGGGTAGCCACGAGCAGTACTTC
clone_size: -; d_call: -; j_call: TRBJ2-1; v_call: TRBV9; cdr3_aa: CASSVDGSGGEQFF; cdr3_nt: TGTGCCAGCAGCGTAGACGGGAGTGGAGGGGAGCAGTTCTTC
clone_size: -; d_call: -; j_call: TRBJ2-7; v_call: TRBV7-2; cdr3_aa: CASSADRGINYEQYF; cdr3_nt: TGTGCCAGCAGCGCAGACAGAGGGATAAACTACGAGCAGTACTTC
clone_size: -; d_call: -; j_call: TRBJ2-7; v_call: TRBV19; cdr3_aa: CASSIGGNEQYF; cdr3_nt: TGTGCCAGTAGTATTGGAGGGAACGAGCAGTACTTC
clone_size: -; d_call: -; j_call: TRBJ2-7; v_call: TRBV27; cdr3_aa: CASSDPGRAEQYF; cdr3_nt: TGTGCCAGCAGTGACCCTGGCAGGGCCGAGCAGTACTTC
clone_size: -; d_call: TRBD1; j_call: TRBJ1-4; v_call: TRBV29-1; cdr3_aa: CSVADRGGNEKLFF; cdr3_nt: TGCAGCGTTGCAGACAGGGGAGGGAATGAAAAACTGTTTTTT
clone_size: -; d_call: TRBD1; j_call: TRBJ1-6; v_call: TRBV20-1; cdr3_aa: CSATGQERINSPLHF; cdr3_nt: TGCAGTGCTACAGGACAGGAGAGGATTAATTCACCCCTCCACTTT
clone_size: -; d_call: TRBD2; j_call: TRBJ2-1; v_call: TRBV20-1; cdr3_aa: CSAPRGLAGVYNEQFF; cdr3_nt: TGCAGTGCCCCTAGAGGACTAGCGGGGGTATACAATGAGCAGTTCTTC
clone_size: -; d_call: -; j_call: TRBJ2-7; v_call: TRBV6-6; cdr3_aa: CASSYLGTYEQYF; cdr3_nt: TGTGCCAGCAGTTATTTGGGGACCTACGAGCAGTACTTC
clone_size: once; d_call: -; j_call: TRBJ2-1; v_call: TRBV3-1; cdr3_aa: CASSQVRVGGVFF; cdr3_nt: TGTGCCAGCAGCCAAGTCCGTGTGGGAGGTGTGTTCTTC
clone_size: many; d_call: -; j_call: TRBJ2-1; v_call: TRBV5-6; cdr3_aa: CASSLAATGSSYNEQFF; cdr3_nt: TGTGCCAGCAGCTTGGCTGCGACAGGAAGCTCCTACAATGAGCAGTTCTTC
clone_size: -; d_call: -; j_call: TRBJ1-2; v_call: TRBV20-1; cdr3_aa: CSANSPLTNYGYTF; cdr3_nt: TGCAGTGCTAATTCGCCTCTAACTAACTATGGCTACACCTTC
clone_size: -; d_call: -; j_call: TRBJ2-7; v_call: TRBV6-5; cdr3_aa: CASSQGQGRREQYF; cdr3_nt: TGTGCCAGCAGTCAGGGGCAGGGAAGGCGCGAGCAGTACTTC
clone_size: many; d_call: TRBD1; j_call: TRBJ2-5; v_call: TRBV7-2; cdr3_aa: CASRPTGTGVQETQYF; cdr3_nt: TGTGCCAGCAGGCCAACCGGGACAGGGGTACAAGAGACCCAGTACTTC
clone_size: -; d_call: -; j_call: TRBJ2-7; v_call: TRBV21-1; cdr3_aa: CASSKAPQGAYEQYF; cdr3_nt: TGTGCCAGCAGCAAAGCGCCGCAGGGGGCTTACGAGCAGTACTTC
clone_size: few; d_call: -; j_call: TRBJ2-1; v_call: TRBV11-1; cdr3_aa: CASSYEISGGVSSYNEQFF; cdr3_nt: TGTGCCAGCAGCTATGAAATCTCTGGGGGTGTTAGCTCCTACAATGAGCAGTTCTTC
clone_size: -; d_call: -; j_call: TRBJ2-1; v_call: TRBV29-1; cdr3_aa: CSVEDQVAVSSYNEQFF; cdr3_nt: TGCAGCGTTGAAGATCAGGTGGCGGTGAGCTCCTACAATGAGCAGTTCTTC
clone_size: -; d_call: -; j_call: TRBJ2-5; v_call: TRBV20-1; cdr3_aa: CSAPHGGAGNEQYF; cdr3_nt: TGCAGTGCTCCCCACGGGGGCGCAGGGAATGAGCAGTACTTC
clone_size: -; d_call: -; j_call: TRBJ2-6; v_call: TRBV11-1; cdr3_aa: CASRQRLGRSGANVLTF; cdr3_nt: TGTGCCAGCAGACAAAGACTAGGACGCTCTGGGGCCAACGTCCTGACTTTC
clone_size: -; d_call: -; j_call: TRBJ2-3; v_call: TRBV29-1; cdr3_aa: CSVRGLYVTDTQYF; cdr3_nt: TGCAGCGTTAGGGGACTCTACGTCACAGATACGCAGTATTTT
clone_size: -; d_call: -; j_call: TRBJ1-4; v_call: TRBV30; cdr3_aa: CAWMDRARATNEKLFF; cdr3_nt: TGTGCCTGGATGGACAGAGCTCGGGCAACTAATGAAAAACTGTTTTTT
clone_size: many; d_call: -; j_call: TRBJ2-4; v_call: TRBV9; cdr3_aa: CASSPRDPIDIQYF; cdr3_nt: TGTGCCAGCAGCCCCCGGGACCCGATAGACATTCAGTACTTC
clone_size: -; d_call: -; j_call: TRBJ2-7; v_call: TRBV27; cdr3_aa: CASRDNRVSYEQYF; cdr3_nt: TGTGCCAGCAGGGACAACAGGGTCTCCTACGAGCAGTACTTC
clone_size: few; d_call: TRBD2; j_call: TRBJ2-1; v_call: TRBV7-8; cdr3_aa: CASSLGPSGRTSYNEQFF; cdr3_nt: TGTGCCAGCAGCTTAGGCCCTAGCGGGAGGACCTCCTACAATGAGCAGTTCTTC
clone_size: many; d_call: -; j_call: TRBJ1-4; v_call: TRBV4-2; cdr3_aa: CASSQDPATNEKLFF; cdr3_nt: TGTGCCAGCAGCCAAGATCCGGCAACTAATGAAAAACTGTTTTTT
clone_size: -; d_call: -; j_call: TRBJ2-5; v_call: TRBV29-1; cdr3_aa: CSVSDHHPGYRDNEQYF; cdr3_nt: TGCAGCGTAAGCGATCATCATCCGGGATATCGAGATAATGAGCAGTACTTC
clone_size: -; d_call: TRBD1; j_call: TRBJ2-3; v_call: TRBV7-9; cdr3_aa: CASSFKGAGTDTQYF; cdr3_nt: TGTGCCAGCAGCTTCAAGGGGGCGGGCACAGATACGCAGTATTTT
clone_size: -; d_call: -; j_call: TRBJ2-7; v_call: TRBV5-1; cdr3_aa: CASSSGLQEQYF; cdr3_nt: TGCGCCAGCAGCTCTGGACTCCAGGAGCAGTACTTC
clone_size: -; d_call: -; j_call: TRBJ1-6; v_call: TRBV20-1; cdr3_aa: CSARSDYDSPLHF; cdr3_nt: TGCAGTGCTAGAAGTGATTATGATTCACCCCTCCACTTT
clone_size: few; d_call: TRBD1; j_call: TRBJ2-7; v_call: TRBV14; cdr3_aa: CASSPPGGKKYEQYF; cdr3_nt: TGTGCCAGCAGCCCGCCAGGGGGAAAAAAATACGAGCAGTACTTC
clone_size: -; d_call: TRBD1; j_call: TRBJ2-7; v_call: TRBV18; cdr3_aa: CASSRSGTVNYEQYF; cdr3_nt: TGTGCCAGCTCACGTTCCGGGACAGTGAACTACGAGCAGTACTTC
clone_size: -; d_call: -; j_call: TRBJ1-1; v_call: TRBV21-1; cdr3_aa: CASSKEYKNTEAFF; cdr3_nt: TGTGCCAGCAGCAAAGAGTACAAGAACACTGAAGCTTTCTTT
clone_size: many; d_call: -; j_call: TRBJ2-5; v_call: TRBV20-1; cdr3_aa: CSAFGGAGETQYF; cdr3_nt: TGCAGTGCTTTTGGCGGGGCGGGGGAGACCCAGTACTTC
clone_size: many; d_call: -; j_call: TRBJ2-3; v_call: TRBV29-1; cdr3_aa: CSAHQGFTDTQYF; cdr3_nt: TGCAGCGCCCACCAGGGCTTCACAGATACGCAGTATTTT
clone_size: -; d_call: TRBD1; j_call: TRBJ1-2; v_call: TRBV29-1; cdr3_aa: CSADREGTGGYTF; cdr3_nt: TGCAGCGCCGACAGGGAAGGGACCGGTGGCTACACCTTC
clone_size: -; d_call: -; j_call: TRBJ1-5; v_call: TRBV6-5; cdr3_aa: CASSYSNRGAQPQHF; cdr3_nt: TGTGCCAGCAGTTACTCGAATAGGGGCGCCCAGCCCCAGCATTTT
clone_size: many; d_call: -; j_call: TRBJ2-7; v_call: TRBV5-1; cdr3_aa: CASSFGRGSYEQYF; cdr3_nt: TGCGCCAGCAGCTTTGGTAGGGGGTCCTACGAGCAGTACTTC
clone_size: -; d_call: TRBD2; j_call: TRBJ2-5; v_call: TRBV7-2; cdr3_aa: CASGSEGAGGKETQYF; cdr3_nt: TGTGCCAGCGGATCAGAGGGAGCGGGGGGGAAAGAGACCCAGTACTTC
clone_size: once; d_call: -; j_call: TRBJ2-4; v_call: TRBV20-1; cdr3_aa: CSARDRLGLMTKNIQYF; cdr3_nt: TGCAGTGCTAGAGATCGTCTGGGTTTGATGACCAAAAACATTCAGTACTTC
clone_size: -; d_call: TRBD2; j_call: TRBJ2-7; v_call: TRBV28; cdr3_aa: CASRGGTIYEQYF; cdr3_nt: TGTGCCAGCAGGGGGGGGACTATCTACGAGCAGTACTTC
clone_size: -; d_call: TRBD2; j_call: TRBJ2-5; v_call: TRBV11-2; cdr3_aa: CASSAGLVQETQYF; cdr3_nt: TGTGCCAGCTCCGCGGGACTAGTCCAAGAGACCCAGTACTTC